A single sample gave rise to the 23 T cell receptor beta chains below, sequenced in a study of OX40 agonist ivuxolimab in advanced cancers. Library generation was performed with the immunoSEQ multiplex PCR assay. The table was pulled from immuneACCESS by TCRdb, which kept in-frame rearrangements only. Such tables lose some clones; where checked, under half of the loss comes from unresolved V genes, and the rest has no known cause. Here the sample has 50,000 to 75,000 clones; about 88% occur a single time. The ten largest clones capture less than 0.6% of the sample. This specimen consisted of CD4+ or CD8+ T cells sorted from blood, obtained in a trial of the OX40 agonist ivuxolimab. Receptor source: an adult with an advanced solid tumor such as melanoma, head and neck, liver or kidney cancer.

This clone was recorded only once. The chain is built from TRBV10-3 and TRBJ2-2; D is perhaps TRBD2 (7 bases). CDR3 length: 16 residues. With 3 bases removed from V and 4 bases from J, the gap between germline ends came to 15 bases. Germline lookup yields CDR1 ENHRY and CDR2 SYGVKD. The CDR3 sequence is CAISDPRGGSTGELFF. CDR3 DNA sequence: TGTGCCATCAGTGACCCGAGGGGGGGGAGCACCGGGGAGCTGTTTTTT.

Of note for this clone: Germline and junction disagree at one end, which may indicate a read error. The J gene is TRBJ2-1, the V gene TRBV7-9, with no clear D. This CDR3 contains 13 residues. CDR1 SEHNR and CDR2 FQNEAQ come from the germline V gene (reference sequence). The CDR3 protein is CASSFLSNNEQFF. Here the CDR3 DNA reads TGTGCCAGCAGCTTCCTCTCCAACAATGAGCAGTTCTTC.

The CDR3 protein is CASSARGAGGNQPQHF. The CDR3 bases are TGTGCCAGCAGTGCCAGGGGGGCCGGGGGCAATCAGCCCCAGCATTTT. The chain joins TRBV6-1 to TRBJ1-5; 7 bases agree with TRBD1. The V segment lost 4 bases and the J segment 2 bases; nucleotides outside the gene matches: 8. This CDR3 has 16 amino acids. From germline, CDR1 is MNHNS and CDR2 SASEGT.

The J gene is TRBJ2-6, the V gene TRBV14, with 10 bases fitting TRBD1. V shed 2 bases, J shed 4 bases, and the junction held 11 bases outside the gene matches. This CDR3 comprises 19 residues. Germline-derived CDR1 and CDR2 are SGHDN and FVKESK. CDR3 DNA: TGTGCCAGCAGCCAAATCGCGGACAGGGGGTATCCCGGGGCCAACGTCCTGACTTTC. As protein: CASSQIADRGYPGANVLTF.

The chain links TRBV2 to TRBJ1-5; TRBD1 matches at 8 bases. The CDR3 totals 14 residues. The ends lost 3 bases at V and 3 bases at J; junction bases unmatched: 1. Germline CDR1 reads SNHLY; CDR2 reads FYNNEI. The CDR3 coding sequence is TGTGCCAGCAGTGAGGGACAGGTCAATCAGCCCCAGCATTTT. Translation: CASSEGQVNQPQHF.

To note about this clone: At the DNA level, this CDR3 is encoded by other sequences in the same sample as well. The chain uses TRBV7-2 and TRBJ2-7, with TRBD1 identical over 9 bases. V dropped 3 bases and J dropped 6; count of bases not matched to a gene: 0. This CDR3 comprises 12 residues. Per the germline V gene, CDR1 is SGHTA and CDR2 is FQGNSA. CDR3 sequence: CASSLDRGEQYF. CDR3 coding DNA: TGTGCCAGCAGCTTGGACAGGGGCGAGCAGTACTTC.

This chain joins TRBV30 and TRBJ2-5, with 9 nucleotides matching TRBD1. The J call may be incorrect, as the DNA end agrees better with TRBJ2-7. The germline V gene encodes CDR1 GTSNPN and CDR2 SVGIG (reference sequence). This CDR3 spans 15 amino acids. CDR3 loop: CAWSAGTGSSYEQYF. Written as DNA, the CDR3 is TGTGCCTGGAGTGCCGGGACAGGGTCTTCCTACGAGCAGTACTTC.

The genes are TRBV5-1 and TRBJ2-7; D perhaps matches TRBD1 (6 bases). The better agreement between TRBJ2-5 and the DNA end casts doubt on the J call. In germline, CDR1 is SGHRS, CDR2 YFSETQ. The CDR3 is 14 residues long. CDR3 residues: CASSPGAGEETQYF. DNA of the CDR3: TGCGCCAGCAGCCCCGGGGCAGGGGAAGAGACCCAGTACTTC.

The chain recombines TRBV7-2 with TRBJ1-1, with D possibly matching TRBD1 (5 bases). Trimming left V 1 base short and J 2 bases short, with 11 bases between. Per germline, CDR1 SGHTA and CDR2 FQGNSA. The CDR3 has 15 residues. The CDR3 region has the DNA TGTGCCAGCAGCTTAGGACAGCTACTTAACACTGAAGCTTTCTTT. Translating gives CASSLGQLLNTEAFF. The full variable domain, with the rest looked up from reference TRBV7-2 and TRBJ1-1, is GAGVSQSPSNKVTEKGKDVELRCDPISGHTALYWYRQSLGQGLEFLIYFQGNSAPDKSGLPSDRFSAERTGGSVSTLTIQRTQQEDSAVYLCASSLGQLLNTEAFFGQGTRLTVV.

The table lists this clone with a few counts. J is TRBJ1-3 and V is TRBV9; a weak D match, TRBD1 (5 bases). This CDR3 has 15 amino acids. The ends were cut back, 0 bases at V and 2 bases at J, with 9 bases in the middle. Germline-derived CDR1 and CDR2 are SGDLS and YYNGEE. The CDR3 DNA reads as TGTGCCAGCAGCGTAGCCCCAGGGCCTGGAAACACCATATATTTT. It is translated as CASSVAPGPGNTIYF.

This chain joins TRBV7-2 and TRBJ2-7; the D is unclear. Germline V CDR1 and CDR2: SGHTA, FQGNSA. V was shortened by 1 base and J by 6 bases, with 10 bases between the two germline ends. The CDR3 has 13 amino acids. The CDR3 reads CASSLGLRAEQYF. CDR3 DNA: TGTGCCAGCAGCTTAGGCCTTAGGGCCGAGCAGTACTTC.

This rearrangement joins TRBV18 to TRBJ1-1; 7 bases agree with TRBD1. CDR1 and CDR2 (germline): KGHSH, LQKENI. Germline trimming cut 1 base from V and 5 bases from J; bases unmatched to any gene: 7. This CDR3 spans 15 amino acids. CDR3 coding DNA: TGTGCCAGCTCACCACAACAGGGGTCGGGGACTGAAGCTTTCTTT. Translating it yields CASSPQQGSGTEAFF.

The gene calls are TRBV30 and TRBJ2-1; TRBD2 matches at 8 bases. The CDR3 consists of 15 residues. Trimming removed 0 bases from V and 2 bases from J; junction bases left unmatched: 3. Germline V gene sequence: CDR1 GTSNPN, CDR2 SVGIG (reference sequence). The CDR3 spells CAWSVASGPYNEQFF. CDR3 sequence (DNA): TGTGCCTGGAGTGTCGCTAGCGGGCCCTACAATGAGCAGTTCTTC.

This rearrangement joins TRBV28 to TRBJ1-2; the match to TRBD1 covers 9 bases. The CDR3 length is 15 residues. After removal of 10 bases from V and 6 bases from J, the junction contained 15 bases not matched to a gene. The germline V gene encodes CDR1 MDHEN and CDR2 SYDVKM. This CDR3 is CATGTGKGFKNGYTF. CDR3 coding DNA: TGTGCCACCGGGACAGGGAAAGGCTTTAAGAATGGCTACACCTTC.

The chain has TRBV9 and TRBJ2-4; D is possibly TRBD1 (5 bases). With 3 bases removed from V and 6 bases from J, the gap between germline ends came to 13 bases. Germline CDR1 and CDR2: SGDLS and YYNGEE. This CDR3 region has 14 residues. CDR3 in amino acids: CASSGDSVGNIQYF. The DNA for the CDR3 is TGTGCCAGCAGCGGTGACAGCGTGGGAAACATTCAGTACTTC.

This chain connects TRBV2 to TRBJ2-2; 9 nucleotides line up with TRBD1. The CDR3 spans 14 residues. Germline values: CDR1 SNHLY, CDR2 FYNNEI. The junction had 5 bases not matched to a gene; V was cut back by 8 bases and J by 4 bases. The CDR3 coding sequence is TGTGCCAGCCGGGACAGGGTGGGCACCGGGGAGCTGTTTTTT. It specifies CASRDRVGTGELFF.

The chain employs TRBV5-4 and TRBJ2-1; no clear D gene. The CDR3 covers 14 residues. Trimming took 4 bases from V and 2 from J, leaving 10 bases between them. The germline CDR1 and CDR2 sequences are SGHNT and YYREEE (reference sequence). The CDR3 DNA follows: TGTGCCAGCAGCGACCCGTTGGCCTACAATGAGCAGTTCTTC. It codes for CASSDPLAYNEQFF.

The chain recombines TRBV11-2 with TRBJ2-5; no firm D call. V was clipped by 1 base and J by 4 bases, with 1 base between them. This CDR3 has 11 amino acids. Germline values: CDR1 SGHAT, CDR2 FQNNGV. DNA of the CDR3: TGTGCCAGCAGCTTAGGAGAGACCCAGTACTTC. It yields the protein CASSLGETQYF. Supplemented by reference TRBV11-2 and TRBJ2-5, the full variable domain reads EAGVAQSPRYKIIEKRQSVAFWCNPISGHATLYWYQQILGQGPKLLIQFQNNGVVDDSQLPKDRFSAERLKGVDSTLKIQPAKLEDSAVYLCASSLGETQYFGPGTRLLVL.

This chain joins TRBV5-1 and TRBJ1-2; D not resolved. CDR3 length equals 16 residues. Trimming removed 1 base at V and 2 bases at J, with 15 bases between. The germline CDR1 and CDR2 sequences are SGHRS and YFSETQ. CDR3 sequence reads: CASSLRGKRENYGYTF. The CDR3 region has the DNA TGCGCCAGCAGCTTGAGAGGGAAACGTGAGAACTATGGCTACACCTTC.

V is TRBV15 and J is TRBJ2-7, with D possibly TRBD2 on 5 matching bases. The V and J ends lost 0 bases and 3 bases respectively, with 18 bases between them. This CDR3 has 17 amino acids. The germline V gene encodes CDR1 LNHNV and CDR2 YYDKDF (reference sequence). The CDR3 is CATSREHRRRHDYEQYF. Written as DNA, the CDR3 is TGTGCCACCAGCAGAGAACACCGACGGAGGCATGACTACGAGCAGTACTTC. Full variable domain (rest looked up from reference TRBV15 and TRBJ2-7): DAMVIQNPRYQVTQFGKPVTLSCSQTLNHNVMYWYQQKSSQAPKLLFHYYDKDFNNEADTPDNFQSRRPNTSFCFLDIRSPGLGDTAMYLCATSREHRRRHDYEQYFGPGTRLTVT.

Concerning this clone: The same CDR3 is also encoded by other DNA sequences in this sample. V and J are TRBV5-1 and TRBJ2-2, with no clear D. Per the germline V gene, CDR1 is SGHRS and CDR2 is YFSETQ. V gave up 2 bases and J gave up 6 bases, with 2 bases separating them. The CDR3 consists of 11 residues. CDR3 residues: CASSLAGELFF. CDR3 DNA: TGCGCCAGCAGCTTAGCCGGGGAGCTGTTTTTT.

The chain employs TRBV25-1 and TRBJ2-1; the match to TRBD2 covers 10 bases. The germline V gene encodes CDR1 MGHDK and CDR2 SYGVNS. The V gene end was trimmed by 2 bases and the J gene end by 4 bases; junction bases not matched to a gene: 2. The length of the CDR3 is 15 residues. CDR3 coding DNA: TGTGCCAGCAGTGAAGGGACTAGCGTTTACAATGAGCAGTTCTTC. Its protein product is CASSEGTSVYNEQFF. Filled out from reference TRBV25-1 and TRBJ2-1, the complete variable domain reads EADIYQTPRYLVIGTGKKITLECSQTMGHDKMYWYQQDPGMELHLIHYSYGVNSTEKGDLSSESTVSRIRTEHFPLTLESARPSHTSQYLCASSEGTSVYNEQFFGPGTRLTVL.

This clone was counted a single time. The chain recombines TRBV7-2 with TRBJ2-3; D ambiguous. Germline assignment: CDR1 SGHTA and CDR2 FQGNSA. Trimming cost V 4 bases and J 2 bases, with 13 bases left between them. This CDR3 comprises 15 residues. CDR3 residues: CASSSLGRNTDTQYF. CDR3 sequence (DNA): TGTGCCAGCAGCTCATTGGGCAGAAACACAGATACGCAGTATTTT.